The sequence of this T cell receptor beta chain was determined in a study of T cell responses to AZD1222 COVID-19 vaccine. Remarks on this clone: Its target is unknown.

This CDR3 has 15 amino acids. V was cut by 3 bases and J by 1 base, with 10 bases left in between. CDR1 is KGHSH, CDR2 LQKENI, per germline. Whole-study findings and limits: Nearly half of spike-specific TCRs reportedly target variant regions that are unmutated in the B.1.351 and B.1.1.7 variants. The CD4 TCRs associated with vaccination extended across spike and predominated at 160-218 and 743-854. Females made up more of the donors, who were largely white British, and clonal diversity may have come out too low.

Assay used: immunoSEQ multiplex PCR; TCRdb lists only in-frame clones, some missing. Of roughly 150,000 clones listed, roughly 88% were seen once; the top ten hold less than 2%. Material: peripheral blood, obtained 28 days after the second AZD1222 dose. This receptor was taken from an adult who received the AZD1222 COVID-19 vaccine. This sequence joins TRBV18 and TRBJ1-5; tentatively, D is TRBD1 (6 bases). The CDR3 nucleotides read TGTGCCAGCTCACCCCTCGGACAGAGCAATCAGCCCCAGCATTTT. Its translation is CASSPLGQSNQPQHF.